The source of this T cell receptor beta chain is a study of cytomegalovirus exposure and HLA in healthy donors. The donors gave bone marrow, and they were healthy. While unrecorded immune exposures were likely, the donors were nominally healthy when sampled. This CDR3 spans 14 amino acids. Germline V CDR1 and CDR2: MNHEY, SVGAGI. PCR was performed using 60 Vbeta and 13 Jbeta primers. The method was immunoSEQ multiplex PCR; TCRdb's version includes in-frame clones alone and lacks a portion of them. The sample includes about 130,000 clones, 75% to 80% seen only once; the top ten take approximately 2%. The source is a man aged 30 to 39 in good health and CMV-seronegative. The chain employs TRBV6-5 and TRBJ2-5; the match to TRBD2 covers 11 bases. The J call may be in error: the DNA end matches TRBJ2-7 better. Sequencing input: PBMCs. Here the CDR3 reads CASRLAGVGYEQYF. DNA of the CDR3: TGTGCCAGCAGACTAGCGGGAGTTGGCTACGAGCAGTACTTC.